This T cell receptor (beta chain) was sequenced in a study of T cells after yellow fever vaccination. Generation of TCR cDNA used 5'RACE template switching (which added a universal primer site and UMIs). TCRdb reanalysed the 5' RACE reads using MiXCR and keeps one entry per CDR3 protein. The sample holds around 360,000 distinct CDR3 sequences, 11% seen once. V was cut by 2 bases and J by 5 bases, with 4 bases left in between. The CDR3 has 13 amino acids. CDR1 is SEHNR, CDR2 FQNEAQ, per germline (reference sequence). This clonotype has a handful of counts. The clonotype originates from a man aged 18 to 30 who received the YFV17D yellow fever vaccine. The specimen comprised PBMCs, sampled on the day of the first yellow fever vaccination. The chain is built from TRBV7-9 and TRBJ1-6; no reliable D call. CDR3 sequence: CASSLPDNSPLHF. DNA of the CDR3: TGTGCCAGCAGCTTACCAGATAATTCACCCCTCCACTTT.